This passage covers 29 T cell receptor beta chains from one sample sequenced in a study of blood T cell repertoires in COVID-19. Generated by immunoSEQ multiplex PCR, the TCRdb table keeps only in-frame clones and is missing some. Of roughly 260,000 clones detected, roughly 88% appear once; the ten largest clones hold 2.1%. The material sequenced was peripheral blood. The source is a woman aged 40 to 49 who had recovered from COVID-19.

Here the CDR3 DNA reads TGTGCCAGCCTGGAGGGCACCGGGGAGCTGTTTTTT. Protein product: CASLEGTGELFF. The chain carries TRBV6-5 and TRBJ2-2, with D perhaps matching TRBD2 (6 bases). V was cut by 8 bases and J by 4 bases, with 8 bases left in between. The CDR3 consists of 12 residues. Germline-derived CDR1 and CDR2 are MNHEY and SVGAGI.

The chain is built from TRBV2 and TRBJ1-2; possibly TRBD1 for D (6 bases). The CDR3 runs 15 residues. The V gene's germline CDR1 is SNHLY and CDR2 FYNNEI. V was shortened by 0 bases and J by 2 bases, with 10 bases between the two germline ends. CDR3 sequence: CASSEARGLNYGYTF. For the CDR3, the DNA is TGTGCCAGCAGTGAAGCGCGGGGGCTCAACTATGGCTACACCTTC. Filled out from reference TRBV2 and TRBJ1-2, the complete variable domain reads EPEVTQTPSHQVTQMGQEVILRCVPISNHLYFYWYRQILGQKVEFLVSFYNNEISEKSEIFDDQFSVERPDGSNFTLKIRSTKLEDSAMYFCASSEARGLNYGYTFGSGTRLTVV.

V usage is TRBV30 and J usage is TRBJ1-3; D call uncertain. The CDR3 is 13 amino acids. Germline V gene lookup returns CDR1 GTSNPN and CDR2 SVGIG (reference sequence). The CDR3 sequence: CAEAARSGNTIYF. CDR3 bases: TGTGCGGAAGCGGCCCGTTCTGGAAACACCATATATTTT.

The gene calls are TRBV18 and TRBJ1-2, with 12 nucleotides matching TRBD1. CDR1 and CDR2 (germline): KGHSH, LQKENI. The trim removed 0 bases at V and 8 bases at J, leaving 4 bases unmatched. This CDR3 is 15 amino acids long. The CDR3 DNA sequence: TGTGCCAGCTCACCACCCCGGGACAGGGGGCCCGGCTACACCTTC. Amino acids: CASSPPRDRGPGYTF.

The chain links TRBV5-1 to TRBJ2-7, with D maybe TRBD2 (5 bases). From germline, CDR1 is SGHRS and CDR2 YFSETQ. The CDR3 contains 13 residues. The V and J ends lost 3 bases and 1 base respectively, with 8 bases between them. The CDR3 DNA follows: TGCGCCAGCAGCTACGGACTGTCCTACGAGCAGTACTTC. Amino acid sequence: CASSYGLSYEQYF.

CDR3 region: CASSLGQGMGGYTF. The CDR3 DNA reads TGTGCCAGCAGTTTGGGACAGGGGATGGGTGGCTACACCTTC. V usage is TRBV27 and J usage is TRBJ1-2; 10 nucleotides agree with TRBD1. V gave up 3 bases and J gave up 7 bases; unmatched junction bases: 5. Germline CDR1 and CDR2: MNHEY and SMNVEV (reference sequence). There are 14 residues in the CDR3.

The CDR3: CASSASPPGLNEQYF. The DNA of the CDR3 is TGTGCCAGTAGTGCGAGTCCTCCGGGACTTAACGAGCAGTACTTC. The chain couples TRBV19 to TRBJ2-7; maybe TRBD2 (6 bases). From germline, CDR1 is LNHDA and CDR2 SQIVND (reference sequence). This CDR3 has 15 amino acids. V dropped 5 bases and J dropped 5 bases, with 19 bases sitting between them.

V is TRBV7-9 and J is TRBJ2-1, with D maybe TRBD1 (6 bases). Per the germline V gene, CDR1 is SEHNR and CDR2 is FQNEAQ (reference sequence). The CDR3 runs to 15 residues. Trimming removed 1 base from V and 7 bases from J, with 14 bases in between. The CDR3 region has the DNA TGTGCCAGCAGCTTAGGAGGTCAGGGGACGAATGAGCAGTTCTTC. Encoded protein: CASSLGGQGTNEQFF. The whole variable domain, filled in from reference TRBV7-9 and TRBJ2-1, reads DTGVSQNPRHKITKRGQNVTFRCDPISEHNRLYWYRQTLGQGPEFLTYFQNEAQLEKSRLLSDRFSAERPKGSFSTLEIQRTEQGDSAMYLCASSLGGQGTNEQFFGPGTRLTVL.

This clone was detected a few times. The V and J genes are TRBV7-9 and TRBJ1-2; 9 bases line up with TRBD1. V was clipped by 3 bases and J by 1 base; unmatched bases: 12. CDR1 and CDR2 (germline): SEHNR, FQNEAQ (reference sequence). This CDR3 spans 18 amino acids. CDR3 amino acids: CASSFGGPQGAGNYGYTF. Written as DNA, the CDR3 is TGTGCCAGCAGCTTTGGGGGCCCACAGGGGGCGGGTAACTATGGCTACACCTTC.

The rearrangement joins TRBV11-2 to TRBJ2-4, with D possibly TRBD1 on 5 matching bases. Germline V lookup: CDR1 SGHAT, CDR2 FQNNGV. Trimming left V 6 bases short and J 0 bases short, with 12 bases between. This CDR3 is built from 15 residues. This CDR3 reads CASRIPGSAKNIQYF. The CDR3 DNA reads as TGTGCCAGCAGAATTCCAGGGTCAGCCAAAAACATTCAGTACTTC.

This chain uses TRBV18 with TRBJ1-5; TRBD1 aligns across 9 bases. The junction had 4 bases not matched to a gene; V was cut back by 4 bases and J by 6 bases. The CDR3 is made up of 14 amino acids. Germline values: CDR1 KGHSH, CDR2 LQKENI. The chain's CDR3 is CASSLDRGSQPQHF. The CDR3 bases are TGTGCCAGCTCACTAGACAGGGGGTCTCAGCCCCAGCATTTT.

This clone was detected many times. This chain connects TRBV7-2 to TRBJ1-5; D possibly corresponds to TRBD1 (6 bases). The length of the CDR3 is 15 residues. Trimming cost V 1 base and J 1 base, with 8 bases left between them. Germline V lookup: CDR1 SGHTA, CDR2 FQGNSA. CDR3 nucleotides: TGTGCCAGCAGCTTAGTTACAGGGAGCAATCAGCCCCAGCATTTT. Amino acids: CASSLVTGSNQPQHF.

The chain's CDR3 is CASSVGPGGGYEQYF. The CDR3 coding sequence is TGTGCCAGCAGCGTAGGGCCCGGGGGAGGCTACGAGCAGTACTTC. This chain uses TRBV9 with TRBJ2-7, with D possibly TRBD2 on 6 matching bases. The CDR3 spans 15 residues. The germline V gene has CDR1 SGDLS and CDR2 YYNGEE. The V gene lost 0 bases and the J gene lost 3 bases, with 13 bases spanning the gap. Together with reference TRBV9 and TRBJ2-7, the CDR3 gives the full variable domain: DSGVTQTPKHLITATGQRVTLRCSPRSGDLSVYWYQQSLDQGLQFLIQYYNGEERAKGNILERFSAQQFPDLHSELNLSSLELGDSALYFCASSVGPGGGYEQYFGPGTRLTVT.

The J gene is TRBJ1-3, the V gene TRBV28; D is unclear. The V end lost 7 bases, the J end lost 1 base, and 23 bases lay between the germline ends. Germline CDR1 MDHEN, CDR2 SYDVKM. This CDR3 contains 18 residues. As DNA, the CDR3 is TGTGCCAGCACCTTGGGCCCGGCAAGGTCCCTATCTGGAAACACCATATATTTT. Its protein product is CASTLGPARSLSGNTIYF.

This clone was seen just once. The CDR3 sequence: CASSVGSGVNQPQHF. The CDR3 bases are TGTGCCAGCAGCGTAGGATCAGGGGTCAATCAGCCCCAGCATTTT. V and J are TRBV9 and TRBJ1-5; perhaps TRBD1 as D (6 bases). The CDR3 runs 15 residues. The germline V gene has CDR1 SGDLS and CDR2 YYNGEE. Trimming stripped 0 bases from V and 3 bases from J, with 10 bases between.

The genes are TRBV7-8 and TRBJ1-3; a possible D gene is TRBD1 (5 bases). CDR1 and CDR2 (germline): SGHVS, FQNEAQ. The CDR3 extends over 13 amino acids. Trimming stripped 8 bases from V and 1 base from J, with 9 bases between. The CDR3 loop is CASGGSSGNTIYF. CDR3 DNA sequence: TGTGCCAGCGGGGGGAGTTCTGGAAACACCATATATTTT.

The gene calls are TRBV27 and TRBJ2-3, with 7 bases fitting TRBD1. The ends lost 8 bases at V and 0 bases at J; junction bases unmatched: 5. Germline V gene lookup returns CDR1 MNHEY and CDR2 SMNVEV (reference sequence). The CDR3 contains 14 residues. The CDR3 here is CASSRTGSTDTQYF. The CDR3 nucleotides read TGTGCCAGCTCAAGGACAGGTAGCACAGATACGCAGTATTTT.

The genes are TRBV14 and TRBJ2-4; 10 bases fit TRBD2. The CDR3 length is 18 residues. The V and J ends lost 6 bases and 0 bases, in that order; junction bases with no gene match: 11. CDR1 and CDR2 (germline): SGHDN, FVKESK. CDR3 DNA: TGTGCCAGCAGTCTAAGCGGGAGGGGTCTACTAGCCAAAAACATTCAGTACTTC. Its protein product is CASSLSGRGLLAKNIQYF.

The chain links TRBV7-2 to TRBJ2-3; 11 nucleotides line up with TRBD2. The CDR3 covers 19 residues. V lost 1 base to trimming and J lost 6 bases; unmatched junction nucleotides: 15. Germline-derived CDR1 and CDR2 are SGHTA and FQGNSA. The CDR3 DNA sequence: TGTGCCAGCAGCTTAGTAGCTAGCGGGGGGCGAGGAAGGGCTGATACGCAGTATTTT. Translating it yields CASSLVASGGRGRADTQYF.

The chain carries TRBV11-2 and TRBJ2-1; no clear D gene. V shed 1 base and J shed 2 bases, with 9 bases lying between them. In germline, CDR1 is SGHAT, CDR2 FQNNGV. This CDR3 comprises 15 residues. CDR3: CASSLATGAYNEQFF. The CDR3 nucleotides are TGTGCCAGCAGCTTAGCTACGGGTGCCTACAATGAGCAGTTCTTC.

This chain uses TRBV19 with TRBJ1-2, with TRBD1 as a possible D gene (5 bases). The CDR3 has 14 amino acids. V was shortened by 7 bases and J by 4 bases, with 16 bases between the two germline ends. The V gene's germline CDR1 is LNHDA and CDR2 SQIVND (reference sequence). In DNA, the CDR3 is TGTGCCAGTACCCCAGACAGAAACTTCTATGGCTACACCTTC. As protein: CASTPDRNFYGYTF.

The V and J genes are TRBV28 and TRBJ2-1, with D maybe TRBD1 (5 bases). The ends were cut back, 5 bases at V and 2 bases at J, with 19 bases in the middle. This CDR3 comprises 17 residues. CDR1 and CDR2 from the germline V gene are MDHEN and SYDVKM. CDR3 nucleotides: TGTGCCAGCAGTGCCGAACAGGAATCTTTCCCCTACAATGAGCAGTTCTTC. As protein: CASSAEQESFPYNEQFF.

The chain couples TRBV5-5 to TRBJ1-2; 7 nucleotides agree with TRBD1. The CDR3 has 16 residues. Per germline, CDR1 SGHKS and CDR2 YYEKEE (reference sequence). Trimming cost V 0 bases and J 2 bases; bases outside gene matches: 7. The CDR3 DNA reads TGTGCCAGCAGCTTGGCCCCCGGGACAGCGAACTATGGCTACACCTTC. Translated: CASSLAPGTANYGYTF.

The count of this clone is one. CDR3 residues: CSVPAQVGNTIYF. In nucleotides, the CDR3 is TGCAGCGTTCCGGCTCAGGTGGGAAACACCATATATTTT. This chain uses TRBV29-1 with TRBJ1-3; D not resolved. Trimming left V 5 bases short and J 4 bases short, with 12 bases between. In germline, CDR1 is SQVTM, CDR2 ANQGSEA. The CDR3 spans 13 residues.

CDR3 nucleotide sequence: TGTGCCAGCAGCGCGGACAGCGACTATAATTCACCCCTCCACTTT. Protein sequence: CASSADSDYNSPLHF. The chain links TRBV5-6 to TRBJ1-6, with D maybe TRBD1 (6 bases). The CDR3 totals 15 residues. Germline V gives CDR1 SGHDT, CDR2 YYEEEE. The V end was cut by 4 bases, the J end by 3 bases, with 11 bases between.

The rearrangement links TRBV4-2 to TRBJ1-2, with 10 bases identical to TRBD1. There are 13 residues in the CDR3. V shed 8 bases and J 7 bases; nucleotides not matched to a gene: 7. Per germline, CDR1 LGHNA and CDR2 YNFKEQ. CDR3 region: CASGPTGGLGYTF. In nucleotides, the CDR3 is TGTGCCAGCGGGCCGACAGGGGGCCTTGGCTACACCTTC.

V and J are TRBV11-3 and TRBJ2-7; TRBD1 might be the D (5 bases). V dropped 2 bases and J dropped 3 bases, with 8 bases sitting between them. The CDR3 is 13 residues long. Per germline, CDR1 SGHNT and CDR2 YENEEA. CDR3 in amino acids: CASSLRQGYEQYF. As DNA, the CDR3 is TGTGCCAGCAGCTTAAGGCAGGGCTACGAGCAGTACTTC.

The CDR3 DNA reads as TGTGCCAGCAGCTCCCGCGGTAGCGTGGCCAAAAACATTCAGTACTTC. Protein product: CASSSRGSVAKNIQYF. The chain links TRBV13 to TRBJ2-4; D possibly corresponds to TRBD2 (5 bases). The CDR3 is made up of 16 amino acids. CDR1 and CDR2 from the germline V gene are PRHDT and FYEKMQ (reference sequence). V was clipped by 4 bases and J by 1 base, with 14 bases between them.

The V and J genes are TRBV30 and TRBJ1-1; a possible D gene is TRBD1 (6 bases). The CDR3 is made up of 14 amino acids. V was cut by 4 bases and J by 3 bases, with 15 bases left in between. CDR1 and CDR2 from the germline V gene are GTSNPN and SVGIG (reference sequence). CDR3 amino acids: CAWIFTQGYTEAFF. The CDR3 nucleotides read TGTGCCTGGATTTTTACACAGGGTTACACTGAAGCTTTCTTT.